These T cell receptor beta chains were read from a single sample in a study of T cell responses to AZD1222 COVID-19 vaccine. Some clones are missing from TCRdb's copy, which holds only in-frame ones; the method was immunoSEQ multiplex PCR. The sample carries approximately 160,000 clones, around 94% recorded once. The sample was peripheral blood, taken 28 days after the second AZD1222 dose. The receptors here all came from an adult who received the AZD1222 COVID-19 vaccine. CDR3s include the opening cysteine and the closing phenylalanine or tryptophan. A D gene is named only where the DNA matches it firmly. The listing skips clone size in some rows; elsewhere it reads once, few, many or a size class.

v_gene: TRBV5-8
d_gene: -
abundance: -
j_gene: TRBJ2-7
CDR3nt: TGTGCCAGCAGCTTGCGGCTAAACGAGCAGTACTTC
CDR3aa: CASSLRLNEQYF

v_gene: TRBV30
d_gene: -
abundance: -
j_gene: TRBJ2-3
CDR3nt: TGTGCCTGGTCGCAGTCCCATAGCACAGATACGCAGTATTTT
CDR3aa: CAWSQSHSTDTQYF

v_gene: TRBV6-6
d_gene: -
abundance: -
j_gene: TRBJ1-2
CDR3nt: TGTGCCAGCCTGGATTCCACAACTCGTTACTATGGCTACACCTTC
CDR3aa: CASLDSTTRYYGYTF

v_gene: TRBV6-5
d_gene: TRBD1
abundance: -
j_gene: TRBJ1-1
CDR3nt: TGTGCCAGCAAACTAACGAGACAGGGGGCCACTGAAGCTTTCTTT
CDR3aa: CASKLTRQGATEAFF

v_gene: TRBV19
d_gene: TRBD1
abundance: -
j_gene: TRBJ1-5
CDR3nt: TGTGCCAGTAGGGTCGGACAGGGGAGCAATCAGCCCCAGCATTTT
CDR3aa: CASRVGQGSNQPQHF

v_gene: TRBV2
d_gene: TRBD1
abundance: -
j_gene: TRBJ2-4
CDR3nt: TGTGCCAGCAGCCACAGGGGGCTGATGGAAAACATTCAGTACTTC
CDR3aa: CASSHRGLMENIQYF

v_gene: TRBV7-9
d_gene: TRBD1
abundance: -
j_gene: TRBJ1-2
CDR3nt: TGTGCCATACAGGGGACCCACTATGGCTACACCTTC
CDR3aa: CAIQGTHYGYTF

v_gene: TRBV7-9
d_gene: -
abundance: -
j_gene: TRBJ2-5
CDR3nt: TGTGCCAGCAGCTTAGCGGCCGGCTACCAAGAGACCCAGTACTTC
CDR3aa: CASSLAAGYQETQYF

v_gene: TRBV4-2
d_gene: -
abundance: -
j_gene: TRBJ2-1
CDR3nt: TGTGCCAGCAGCCAAGATTTGGCAGAGGTTTACAATGAGCAGTTCTTC
CDR3aa: CASSQDLAEVYNEQFF

v_gene: TRBV28
d_gene: -
abundance: -
j_gene: TRBJ2-7
CDR3nt: TGTGCCAGCATTCAAGGAACAGGTTCATTATACTACGAGCAGTACTTC
CDR3aa: CASIQGTGSLYYEQYF

v_gene: TRBV12-3/TRBV12-4
d_gene: -
abundance: -
j_gene: TRBJ1-1
CDR3nt: TGTGCCAGCAGCCTCGGACGGAATGAAGCTTTCTTT
CDR3aa: CASSLGRNEAFF

v_gene: TRBV18
d_gene: -
abundance: -
j_gene: TRBJ1-1
CDR3nt: TGTGCCAGCTCACGGCGGGTGGGGGAGTTCTCTGAAGCTTTCTTT
CDR3aa: CASSRRVGEFSEAFF

v_gene: TRBV5-8
d_gene: TRBD2
abundance: -
j_gene: TRBJ2-5
CDR3nt: TGTGCCAGCAGCCCCTCACTAGCGGGAGGGAAGACCCAGTACTTC
CDR3aa: CASSPSLAGGKTQYF

v_gene: TRBV13
d_gene: -
abundance: -
j_gene: TRBJ2-7
CDR3nt: TGTGCCAGCAGCTTAGGTGCGGCAGGGGTGGGAGAGCAGTACTTC
CDR3aa: CASSLGAAGVGEQYF

v_gene: TRBV6-5
d_gene: -
abundance: -
j_gene: TRBJ1-4
CDR3nt: TGTGCCAGCAGTTACCGGACCCGAGGGAAACTGTTTTTT
CDR3aa: CASSYRTRGKLFF

v_gene: TRBV28
d_gene: -
abundance: -
j_gene: TRBJ2-7
CDR3nt: TGTGCCAGCAGCCAGCACTCTAGTTACGAGCAGTACTTC
CDR3aa: CASSQHSSYEQYF

v_gene: TRBV7-9
d_gene: TRBD2
abundance: -
j_gene: TRBJ2-1
CDR3nt: TGTGCCAGCAGCTCGGGACTAGCGAATGAGCAGTTCTTC
CDR3aa: CASSSGLANEQFF

v_gene: TRBV7-2
d_gene: -
abundance: -
j_gene: TRBJ2-7
CDR3nt: TGTGCCAGCAGCTTAATCGGTTCCTACGAGCAGTACTTC
CDR3aa: CASSLIGSYEQYF

v_gene: TRBV7-6
d_gene: -
abundance: -
j_gene: TRBJ1-1
CDR3nt: TGTGCCAGCAGCTCGGGGGGCAACACTGAAGCTTTCTTT
CDR3aa: CASSSGGNTEAFF

v_gene: TRBV19
d_gene: TRBD2
abundance: -
j_gene: TRBJ2-5
CDR3nt: TGTGCCAGTAGTCTGGGCGGGAGGGCTTCAGAGACCCAGTACTTC
CDR3aa: CASSLGGRASETQYF

v_gene: TRBV19
d_gene: -
abundance: -
j_gene: TRBJ2-1
CDR3nt: TGTGCCAGTAGTATGGAATGGGACTCCAGGAATGAGCAGTTCTTC
CDR3aa: CASSMEWDSRNEQFF

v_gene: TRBV19
d_gene: TRBD1
abundance: -
j_gene: TRBJ2-1
CDR3nt: TGTGCCAGTAGTATACCCCTCGGGGACAGGGGCCGCGGAGAGCAGTTCTTC
CDR3aa: CASSIPLGDRGRGEQFF

v_gene: TRBV5-6
d_gene: -
abundance: -
j_gene: TRBJ1-2
CDR3nt: TGTGCCAGCAGCTGGAGGGACCGGATCTATGGCTACACCTTC
CDR3aa: CASSWRDRIYGYTF

v_gene: TRBV18
d_gene: TRBD1
abundance: -
j_gene: TRBJ1-6
CDR3nt: TGTGCCAGCTCACTTACTCCGGGACAGTATAATTCACCCCTCCACTTT
CDR3aa: CASSLTPGQYNSPLHF

v_gene: TRBV7-9
d_gene: -
abundance: -
j_gene: TRBJ1-2
CDR3nt: TGTGCCAGCAGCTTAACCCTTAGAGATTTGGATGGCTACACCTTC
CDR3aa: CASSLTLRDLDGYTF

v_gene: TRBV6-2/TRBV6-3
d_gene: TRBD1
abundance: -
j_gene: TRBJ2-7
CDR3nt: TGTGCCAGCAGCGGACAGGGTAACCACGAGCAGTACTTC
CDR3aa: CASSGQGNHEQYF

v_gene: TRBV7-8
d_gene: TRBD2
abundance: few
j_gene: TRBJ2-2
CDR3nt: TGTGCCAGCAGCACTATAGCGGGAACTACCGGGGAGCTGTTTTTT
CDR3aa: CASSTIAGTTGELFF

v_gene: TRBV9
d_gene: -
abundance: -
j_gene: TRBJ2-1
CDR3nt: TGTGCCAGCAGCCCCGTCACTAGCCTATATCACAATGAGCAGTTCTTC
CDR3aa: CASSPVTSLYHNEQFF

v_gene: TRBV15
d_gene: TRBD2
abundance: -
j_gene: TRBJ2-7
CDR3nt: TGTGCCACCAGCAGAGGGACTAGGATAGACGAGCAGTACTTC
CDR3aa: CATSRGTRIDEQYF

v_gene: TRBV30
d_gene: -
abundance: few
j_gene: TRBJ2-7
CDR3nt: TGTGCCTGGAGAGCAGTCCACTCCTACGAGCAGTACTTC
CDR3aa: CAWRAVHSYEQYF

v_gene: TRBV6-5
d_gene: -
abundance: once
j_gene: TRBJ1-2
CDR3nt: TGTGCCAGCAGTTACGCCCCCCGGGCGGGCCTCGGCTACACCTTC
CDR3aa: CASSYAPRAGLGYTF

v_gene: TRBV7-9
d_gene: -
abundance: -
j_gene: TRBJ2-1
CDR3nt: TGTGCCAGCAGCAATCTTTGGGTTTCGTCCTACAATGAGCAGTTCTTC
CDR3aa: CASSNLWVSSYNEQFF

v_gene: TRBV6-5
d_gene: -
abundance: -
j_gene: TRBJ1-1
CDR3nt: TGTGCCAGCACCCCTCGTGCGGGCTTTGGGGAAGCTTTCTTT
CDR3aa: CASTPRAGFGEAFF

v_gene: TRBV19
d_gene: -
abundance: -
j_gene: TRBJ1-2
CDR3nt: TGTGCCAGTGGGACGCCCAGAGGCGGTGGCTACACCTTC
CDR3aa: CASGTPRGGGYTF

v_gene: TRBV28
d_gene: -
abundance: few
j_gene: TRBJ1-3
CDR3nt: TGTGCCAGCCACGTGTCTACTCGTGGAAACACCATATATTTT
CDR3aa: CASHVSTRGNTIYF

v_gene: TRBV15
d_gene: TRBD1
abundance: -
j_gene: TRBJ1-1
CDR3nt: TGTGCCACCAGAACGGGACAGGGGGCTATAAGAAACACTGAAGCTTTCTTT
CDR3aa: CATRTGQGAIRNTEAFF

v_gene: TRBV28
d_gene: TRBD1
abundance: -
j_gene: TRBJ1-5
CDR3nt: TGTGCCAGCAGCCCAGCTCAGGGGGTCAATCAGCCCCAGCATTTT
CDR3aa: CASSPAQGVNQPQHF

v_gene: TRBV7-2
d_gene: TRBD1
abundance: -
j_gene: TRBJ1-5
CDR3nt: TGTGCCAGCAGCTTAGGACAGGGGACTTATAGCAATCAGCCCCAGCATTTT
CDR3aa: CASSLGQGTYSNQPQHF

v_gene: TRBV5-4
d_gene: -
abundance: -
j_gene: TRBJ1-2
CDR3nt: TGTGCCAGCAGCTTGAAGGGAAGCAACTATGGCTACACCTTC
CDR3aa: CASSLKGSNYGYTF

v_gene: TRBV28
d_gene: -
abundance: -
j_gene: TRBJ2-7
CDR3nt: TGTGCCAGCCGGGAGACTGCCTACGAGCAGTACTTC
CDR3aa: CASRETAYEQYF

v_gene: TRBV6-5
d_gene: -
abundance: once
j_gene: TRBJ2-5
CDR3nt: TGTGCCAGCAGTTACTACCGACAGGAACTCCAAGAGACCCAGTACTTC
CDR3aa: CASSYYRQELQETQYF

v_gene: TRBV5-6
d_gene: -
abundance: -
j_gene: TRBJ2-7
CDR3nt: TGTGCCAGCAGCTTCGGGGGGCGCAACGAGCAGTACTTC
CDR3aa: CASSFGGRNEQYF

v_gene: TRBV28
d_gene: TRBD1
abundance: -
j_gene: TRBJ1-1
CDR3nt: TGTGCCAGCACCAGTCCGGGACAGGGTAACACTGAAGCTTTCTTT
CDR3aa: CASTSPGQGNTEAFF

v_gene: TRBV11-2
d_gene: TRBD2
abundance: -
j_gene: TRBJ2-7
CDR3nt: TGTGCCAGCAGCGAGGGAGCGGGAGGGGTCTACGAGCAGTACTTC
CDR3aa: CASSEGAGGVYEQYF

v_gene: TRBV6-2/TRBV6-3
d_gene: -
abundance: -
j_gene: TRBJ2-7
CDR3nt: TGTGCCAGCAGATACAGGAGCTCCTACGAGCAGTACTTC
CDR3aa: CASRYRSSYEQYF